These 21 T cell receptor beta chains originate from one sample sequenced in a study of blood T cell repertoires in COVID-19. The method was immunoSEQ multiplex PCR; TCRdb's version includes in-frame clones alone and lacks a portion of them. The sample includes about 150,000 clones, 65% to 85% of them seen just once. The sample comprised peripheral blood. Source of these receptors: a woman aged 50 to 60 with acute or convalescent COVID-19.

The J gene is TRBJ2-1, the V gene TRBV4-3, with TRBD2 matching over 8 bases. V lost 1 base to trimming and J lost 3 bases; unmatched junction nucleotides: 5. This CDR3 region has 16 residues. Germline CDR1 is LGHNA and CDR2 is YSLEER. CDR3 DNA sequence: TGCGCCAGCAGCCAAGGGCGGGGGGCCATCTACAATGAGCAGTTCTTC. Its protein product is CASSQGRGAIYNEQFF.

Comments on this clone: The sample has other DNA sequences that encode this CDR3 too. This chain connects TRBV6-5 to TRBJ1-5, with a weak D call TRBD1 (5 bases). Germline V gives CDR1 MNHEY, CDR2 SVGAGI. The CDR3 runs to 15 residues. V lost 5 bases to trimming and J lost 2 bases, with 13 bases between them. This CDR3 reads CASSPQGLGNQPQHF. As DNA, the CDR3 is TGTGCCAGCAGTCCGCAGGGATTAGGCAATCAGCCCCAGCATTTT.

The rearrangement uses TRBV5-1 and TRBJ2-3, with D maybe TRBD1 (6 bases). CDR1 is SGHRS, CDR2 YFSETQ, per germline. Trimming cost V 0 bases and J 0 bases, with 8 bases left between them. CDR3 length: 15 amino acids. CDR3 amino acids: CASSLGGLSTDTQYF. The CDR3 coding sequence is TGCGCCAGCAGCTTGGGGGGGCTGAGCACAGATACGCAGTATTTT.

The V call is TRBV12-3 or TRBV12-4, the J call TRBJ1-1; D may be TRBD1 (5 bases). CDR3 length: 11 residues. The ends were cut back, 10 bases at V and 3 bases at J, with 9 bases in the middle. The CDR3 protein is CATIGDTEAFF. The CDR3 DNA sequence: TGTGCCACTATAGGGGACACTGAAGCTTTCTTT.

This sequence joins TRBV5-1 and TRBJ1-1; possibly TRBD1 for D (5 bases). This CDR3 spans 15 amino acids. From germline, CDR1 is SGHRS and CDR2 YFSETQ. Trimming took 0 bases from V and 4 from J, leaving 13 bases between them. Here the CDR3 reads CASSLEAGKGTEAFF. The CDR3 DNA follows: TGCGCCAGCAGCTTGGAGGCAGGGAAGGGCACTGAAGCTTTCTTT.

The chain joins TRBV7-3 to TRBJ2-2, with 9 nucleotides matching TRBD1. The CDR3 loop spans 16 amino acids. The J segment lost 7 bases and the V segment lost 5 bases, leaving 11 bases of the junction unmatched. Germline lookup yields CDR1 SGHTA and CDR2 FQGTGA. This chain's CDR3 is CASSLSTGGFIGELFF. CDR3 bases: TGTGCCAGCAGCCTATCCACAGGGGGCTTTATCGGGGAGCTGTTTTTT.

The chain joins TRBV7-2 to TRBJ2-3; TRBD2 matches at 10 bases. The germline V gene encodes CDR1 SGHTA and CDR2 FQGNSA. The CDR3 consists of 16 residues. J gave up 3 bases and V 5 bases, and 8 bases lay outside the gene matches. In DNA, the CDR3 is TGTGCCAGCAGCCCCCTAGCGGGGGCCGAGACAGATACGCAGTATTTT. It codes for CASSPLAGAETDTQYF.

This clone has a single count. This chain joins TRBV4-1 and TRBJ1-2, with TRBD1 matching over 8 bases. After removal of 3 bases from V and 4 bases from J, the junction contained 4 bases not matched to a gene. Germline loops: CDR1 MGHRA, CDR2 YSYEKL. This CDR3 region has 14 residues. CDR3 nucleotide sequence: TGCGCCAGCAGCCAGGAGACAGGGGTCTATGGCTACACCTTC. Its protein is CASSQETGVYGYTF.

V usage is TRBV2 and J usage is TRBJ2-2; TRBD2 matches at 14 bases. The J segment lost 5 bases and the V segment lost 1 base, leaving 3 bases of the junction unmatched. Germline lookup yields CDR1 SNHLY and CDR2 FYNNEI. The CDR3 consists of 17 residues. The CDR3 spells CASSEGLAGGLTGELFF. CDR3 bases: TGTGCCAGCAGTGAAGGACTAGCGGGGGGGCTTACCGGGGAGCTGTTTTTT.

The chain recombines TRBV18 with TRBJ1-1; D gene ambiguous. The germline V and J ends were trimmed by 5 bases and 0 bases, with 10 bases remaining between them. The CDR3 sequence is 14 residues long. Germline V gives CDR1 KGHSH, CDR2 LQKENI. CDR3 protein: CASSSASVNTEAFF. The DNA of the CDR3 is TGTGCCAGCTCATCCGCTTCGGTGAACACTGAAGCTTTCTTT.

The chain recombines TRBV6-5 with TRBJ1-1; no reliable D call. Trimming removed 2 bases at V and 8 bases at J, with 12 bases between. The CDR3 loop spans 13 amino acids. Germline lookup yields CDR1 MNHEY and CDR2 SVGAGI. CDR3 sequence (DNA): TGTGCCAGCAGTTACGTGGGAGTGGGGGAAGCTTTCTTT. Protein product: CASSYVGVGEAFF.

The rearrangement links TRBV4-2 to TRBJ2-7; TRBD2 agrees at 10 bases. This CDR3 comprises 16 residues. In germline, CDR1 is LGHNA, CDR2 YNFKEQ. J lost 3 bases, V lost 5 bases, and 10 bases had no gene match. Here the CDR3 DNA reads TGTGCCAGCAGCGAAGCGGTAGCGGGGGGTATCTACGAGCAGTACTTC. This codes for CASSEAVAGGIYEQYF.

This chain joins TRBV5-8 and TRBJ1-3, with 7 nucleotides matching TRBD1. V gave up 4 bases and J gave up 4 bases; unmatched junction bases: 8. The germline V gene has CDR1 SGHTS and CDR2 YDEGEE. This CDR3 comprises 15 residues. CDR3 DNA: TGTGCCAGCAGCGACCTGACAGGGTACGGAAACACCATATATTTT. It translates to CASSDLTGYGNTIYF.

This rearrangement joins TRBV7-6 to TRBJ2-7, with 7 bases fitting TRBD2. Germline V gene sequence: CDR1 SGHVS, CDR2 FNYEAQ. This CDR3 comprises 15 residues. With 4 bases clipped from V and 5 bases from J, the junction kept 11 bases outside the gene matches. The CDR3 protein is CASSWTRGSGDEQYF. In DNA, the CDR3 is TGTGCCAGCAGCTGGACTAGGGGATCGGGCGACGAGCAGTACTTC.

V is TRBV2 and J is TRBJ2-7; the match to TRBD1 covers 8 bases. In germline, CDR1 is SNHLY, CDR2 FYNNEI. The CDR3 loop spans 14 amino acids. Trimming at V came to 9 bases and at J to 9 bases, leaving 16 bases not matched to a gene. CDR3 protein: CASREDRALRGQYF. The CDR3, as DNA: TGTGCCAGTCGAGAGGACAGGGCCTTGCGGGGGCAGTACTTC.

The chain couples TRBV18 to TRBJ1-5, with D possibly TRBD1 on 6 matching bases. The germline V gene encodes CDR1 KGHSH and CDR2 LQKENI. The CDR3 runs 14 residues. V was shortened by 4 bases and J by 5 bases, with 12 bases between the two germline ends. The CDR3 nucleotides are TGTGCCAGCTCACTGGATAACAGGGATCAGCCCCAGCATTTT. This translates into CASSLDNRDQPQHF.

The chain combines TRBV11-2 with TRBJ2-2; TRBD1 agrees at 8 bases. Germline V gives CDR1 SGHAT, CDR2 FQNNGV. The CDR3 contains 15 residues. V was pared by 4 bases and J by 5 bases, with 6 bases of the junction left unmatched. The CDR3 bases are TGTGCCAGCAGCTCCTGGACAGGGAGGACCGGGGAGCTGTTTTTT. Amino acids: CASSSWTGRTGELFF.

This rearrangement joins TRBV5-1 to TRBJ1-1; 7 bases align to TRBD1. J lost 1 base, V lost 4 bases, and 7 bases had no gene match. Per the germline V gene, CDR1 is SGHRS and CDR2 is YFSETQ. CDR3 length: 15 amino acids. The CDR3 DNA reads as TGCGCCAGCAGCGGCGTTACAGGGGAGAACACTGAAGCTTTCTTT. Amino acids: CASSGVTGENTEAFF.

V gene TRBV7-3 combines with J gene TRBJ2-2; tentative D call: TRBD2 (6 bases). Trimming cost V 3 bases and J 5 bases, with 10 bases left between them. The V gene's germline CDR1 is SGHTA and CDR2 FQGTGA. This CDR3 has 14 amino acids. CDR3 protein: CASSFGGETGELFF. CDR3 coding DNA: TGTGCCAGCAGCTTCGGAGGGGAGACCGGGGAGCTGTTTTTT.

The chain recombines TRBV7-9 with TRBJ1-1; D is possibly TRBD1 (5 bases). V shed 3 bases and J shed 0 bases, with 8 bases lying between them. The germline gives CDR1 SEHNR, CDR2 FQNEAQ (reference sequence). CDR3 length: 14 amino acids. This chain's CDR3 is CASSLAGLNTEAFF. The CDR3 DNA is TGTGCCAGCAGCTTGGCAGGGCTGAACACTGAAGCTTTCTTT.

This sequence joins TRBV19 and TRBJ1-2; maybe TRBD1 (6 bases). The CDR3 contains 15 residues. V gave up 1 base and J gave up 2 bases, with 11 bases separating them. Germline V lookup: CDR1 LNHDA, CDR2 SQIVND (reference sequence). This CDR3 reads CASSIGPGGNYGYTF. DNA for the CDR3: TGTGCCAGTAGTATAGGACCGGGGGGCAACTATGGCTACACCTTC.